The rows below give T cell receptor beta chains drawn from one sample of a study of identical twins. One entry per CDR3 protein, called by TCRdb with MiXCR from the 5' RACE reads. This table has 350,000 to 600,000 distinct CDR3 sequences, about 14% appearing once. The sample also formed part of further work on yellow fever vaccine responses in identical twins.

Sequencing was carried out using CD4+ T cells sorted from blood. Receptors were obtained from a woman between 18 and 29 years old in good health. Each CDR3 is given with its conserved first and last residue.

cdr3_aa	v_call	j_call
CASSQPKTWATTNEKLFF	TRBV14	TRBJ1-4
CASSLVGRVNTEAFF	TRBV7-2	TRBJ1-1
CASTSGGAGANVLTF	TRBV28	TRBJ2-6
CASSVVGGTATDTQYF	TRBV9	TRBJ2-3
CASTPDSVWTQYF	TRBV12-3/TRBV12-4	TRBJ2-5
CASSSSTVINTEAFF	TRBV6-5	TRBJ1-1
CASSWRGNTDTQYF	TRBV6-5	TRBJ2-3
CASSGVLAGTDTQYF	TRBV9	TRBJ2-3
CASSPGLPRTDTQYF	TRBV14	TRBJ2-3
CASRDHRPSGRQFF	TRBV3-1	TRBJ2-1
CATSRSLGRSGTDTQYF	TRBV15	TRBJ2-3
CASSLVPVLGSYEQYF	TRBV5-1	TRBJ2-7
CASRDRELGLFF	TRBV10-1	TRBJ2-1
CASSLAAQGVNSPLHF	TRBV7-8	TRBJ1-6
CATLRDLSYNEQFF	TRBV12-3/TRBV12-4	TRBJ2-1
CSAQVTDTQYF	TRBV29-1	TRBJ2-3
CASSHGFSGTGVTEAFF	TRBV3-1	TRBJ1-1
CASSFYPGLERALRPNNEQFF	TRBV11-2	TRBJ2-1
CASSVRKGNMNTEAFF	TRBV5-1	TRBJ1-1
CASSLRGTSGASSYNEQFF	TRBV5-1	TRBJ2-1
CSAREPSWGAGTDTQYF	TRBV20-1	TRBJ2-3
CSAKASGVRDEKLFF	TRBV20-1	TRBJ1-4